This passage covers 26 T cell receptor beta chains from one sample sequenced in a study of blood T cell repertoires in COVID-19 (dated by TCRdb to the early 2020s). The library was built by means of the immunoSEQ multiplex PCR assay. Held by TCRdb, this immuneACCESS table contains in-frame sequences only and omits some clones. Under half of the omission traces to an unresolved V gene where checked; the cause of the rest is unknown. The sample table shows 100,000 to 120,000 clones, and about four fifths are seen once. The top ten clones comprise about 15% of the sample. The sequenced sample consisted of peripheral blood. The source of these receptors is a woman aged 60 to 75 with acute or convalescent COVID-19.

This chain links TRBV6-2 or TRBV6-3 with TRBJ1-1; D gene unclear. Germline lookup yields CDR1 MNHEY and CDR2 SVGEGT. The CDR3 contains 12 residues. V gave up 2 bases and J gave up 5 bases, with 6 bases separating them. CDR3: CASSYAETEAFF. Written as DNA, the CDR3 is TGTGCCAGCAGTTACGCCGAGACTGAAGCTTTCTTT.

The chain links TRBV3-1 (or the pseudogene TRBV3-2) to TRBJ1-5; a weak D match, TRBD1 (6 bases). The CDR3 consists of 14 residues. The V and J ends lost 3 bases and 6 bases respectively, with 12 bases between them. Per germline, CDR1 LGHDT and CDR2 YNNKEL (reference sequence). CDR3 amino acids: CASSQGRGGQPQHF. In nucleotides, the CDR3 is TGTGCCAGCAGCCAGGGCAGGGGCGGTCAGCCCCAGCATTTT.

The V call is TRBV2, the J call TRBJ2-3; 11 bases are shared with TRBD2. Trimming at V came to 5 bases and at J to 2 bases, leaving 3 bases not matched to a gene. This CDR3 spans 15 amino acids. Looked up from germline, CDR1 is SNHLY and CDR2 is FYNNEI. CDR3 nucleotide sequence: TGTGCCAGCAGTTCGGGACTAGCGGACACAGATACGCAGTATTTT. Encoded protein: CASSSGLADTDTQYF.

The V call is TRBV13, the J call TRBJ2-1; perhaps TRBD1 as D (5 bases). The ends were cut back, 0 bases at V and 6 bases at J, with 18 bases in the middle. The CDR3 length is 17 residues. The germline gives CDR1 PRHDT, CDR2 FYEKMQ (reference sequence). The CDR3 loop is CASSLGFVQEGPNEQFF. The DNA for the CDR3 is TGTGCCAGCAGCTTAGGCTTCGTACAGGAAGGGCCCAATGAGCAGTTCTTC.

Here the CDR3 DNA reads TGTGCCAGCAGCTTGGGGGGGCAGGGCACCGGGGAGCTGTTTTTT. Its protein is CASSLGGQGTGELFF. The chain employs TRBV5-6 and TRBJ2-2; weak D call: TRBD1 (6 bases). Germline CDR1 reads SGHDT; CDR2 reads YYEEEE. The CDR3 has 15 residues. V dropped 0 bases and J dropped 4 bases, with 10 bases sitting between them.

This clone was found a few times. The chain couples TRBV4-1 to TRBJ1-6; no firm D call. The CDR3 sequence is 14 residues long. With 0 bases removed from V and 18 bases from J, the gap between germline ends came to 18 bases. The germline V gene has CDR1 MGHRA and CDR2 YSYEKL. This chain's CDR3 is CASSQDVIGLPTHF. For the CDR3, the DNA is TGCGCCAGCAGCCAAGATGTAATCGGACTCCCAACCCACTTT.

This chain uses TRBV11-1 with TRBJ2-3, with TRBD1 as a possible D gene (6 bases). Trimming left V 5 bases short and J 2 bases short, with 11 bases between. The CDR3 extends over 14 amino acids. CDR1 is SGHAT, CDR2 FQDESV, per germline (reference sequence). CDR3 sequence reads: CASSRTVITDTQYF. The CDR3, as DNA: TGTGCCAGCAGCCGGACAGTGATCACAGATACGCAGTATTTT.

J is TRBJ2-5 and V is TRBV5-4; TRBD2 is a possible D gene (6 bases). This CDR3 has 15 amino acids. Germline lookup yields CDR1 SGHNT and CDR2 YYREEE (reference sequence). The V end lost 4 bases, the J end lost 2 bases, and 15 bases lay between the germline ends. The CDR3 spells CASSPVAGGQETQYF. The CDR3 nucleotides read TGTGCCAGCAGCCCCGTTGCCGGAGGGCAAGAGACCCAGTACTTC. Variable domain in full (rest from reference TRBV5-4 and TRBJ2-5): ETGVTQSPTHLIKTRGQQVTLRCSSQSGHNTVSWYQQALGQGPQFIFQYYREEENGRGNFPPRFSGLQFPNYSSELNVNALELDDSALYLCASSPVAGGQETQYFGPGTRLLVL.

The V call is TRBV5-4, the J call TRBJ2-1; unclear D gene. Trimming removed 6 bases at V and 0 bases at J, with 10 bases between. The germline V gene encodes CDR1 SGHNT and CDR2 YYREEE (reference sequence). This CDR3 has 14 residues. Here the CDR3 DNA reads TGTGCCAGCACCCAGGATAGCTCCTACAATGAGCAGTTCTTC. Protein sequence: CASTQDSSYNEQFF.

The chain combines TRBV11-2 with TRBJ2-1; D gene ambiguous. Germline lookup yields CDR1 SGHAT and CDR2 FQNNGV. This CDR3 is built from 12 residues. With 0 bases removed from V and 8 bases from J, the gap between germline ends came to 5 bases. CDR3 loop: CASSLDRDEQFF. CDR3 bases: TGTGCCAGCAGCTTAGATCGGGATGAGCAGTTCTTC.

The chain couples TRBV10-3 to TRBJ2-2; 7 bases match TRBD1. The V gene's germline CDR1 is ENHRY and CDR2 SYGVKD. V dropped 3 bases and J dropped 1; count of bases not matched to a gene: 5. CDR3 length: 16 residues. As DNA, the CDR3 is TGTGCCATCAGTGAAAGGGGGCACGGGAACACCGGGGAGCTGTTTTTT. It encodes CAISERGHGNTGELFF.

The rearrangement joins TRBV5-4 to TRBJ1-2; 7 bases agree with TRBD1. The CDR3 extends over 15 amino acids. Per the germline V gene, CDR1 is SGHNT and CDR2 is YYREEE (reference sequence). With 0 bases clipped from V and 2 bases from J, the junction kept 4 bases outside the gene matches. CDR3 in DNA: TGTGCCAGCAGCTTGGGAGGGACAGAAAACTATGGCTACACCTTC. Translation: CASSLGGTENYGYTF. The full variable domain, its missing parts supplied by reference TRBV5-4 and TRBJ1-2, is ETGVTQSPTHLIKTRGQQVTLRCSSQSGHNTVSWYQQALGQGPQFIFQYYREEENGRGNFPPRFSGLQFPNYSSELNVNALELDDSALYLCASSLGGTENYGYTFGSGTRLTVV.

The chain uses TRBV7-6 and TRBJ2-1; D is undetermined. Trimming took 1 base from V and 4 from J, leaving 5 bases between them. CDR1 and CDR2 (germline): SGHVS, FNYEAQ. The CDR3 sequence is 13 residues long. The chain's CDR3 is CASSLDLYNEQFF. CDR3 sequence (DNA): TGTGCCAGCAGCTTAGATCTTTACAATGAGCAGTTCTTC. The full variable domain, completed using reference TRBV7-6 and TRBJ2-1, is GAGVSQSPRYKVTKRGQDVALRCDPISGHVSLYWYRQALGQGPEFLTYFNYEAQQDKSGLPNDRFSAERPEGSISTLTIQRTEQRDSAMYRCASSLDLYNEQFFGPGTRLTVL.

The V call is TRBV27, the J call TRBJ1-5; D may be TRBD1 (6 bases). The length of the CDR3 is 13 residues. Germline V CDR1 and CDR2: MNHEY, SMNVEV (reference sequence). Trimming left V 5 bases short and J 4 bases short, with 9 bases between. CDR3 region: CASSPDRNQPQHF. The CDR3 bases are TGTGCCAGCAGTCCCGACAGGAATCAGCCCCAGCATTTT.

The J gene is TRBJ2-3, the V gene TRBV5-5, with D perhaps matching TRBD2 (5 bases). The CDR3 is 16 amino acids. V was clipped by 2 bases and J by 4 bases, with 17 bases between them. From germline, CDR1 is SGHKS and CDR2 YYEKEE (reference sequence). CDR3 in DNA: TGTGCCAGCAGCTTCCTCTTGCCGGGGATCGCAGATACGCAGTATTTT. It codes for CASSFLLPGIADTQYF.

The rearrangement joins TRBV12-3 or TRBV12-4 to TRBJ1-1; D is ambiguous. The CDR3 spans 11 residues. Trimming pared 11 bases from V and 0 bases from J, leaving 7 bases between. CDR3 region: CAAAVNTEAFF. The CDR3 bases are TGTGCCGCGGCAGTGAACACTGAAGCTTTCTTT.

This CDR3 reads CASSLEAGYSPLHF. DNA for the CDR3: TGTGCCAGCAGCTTAGAGGCAGGGTACTCACCCCTCCACTTT. The chain employs TRBV7-8 and TRBJ1-6, with D possibly TRBD1 on 5 matching bases. Germline V gives CDR1 SGHVS, CDR2 FQNEAQ. V lost 1 base and J 10 bases, leaving 11 bases between the germline ends. The CDR3 covers 14 residues. Based on the CDR3 plus reference TRBV7-8 and TRBJ1-6, the full variable domain is GAGVSQSPRYKVAKRGQDVALRCDPISGHVSLFWYQQALGQGPEFLTYFQNEAQLDKSGLPSDRFFAERPEGSVSTLKIQRTQQEDSAVYLCASSLEAGYSPLHFGNGTRLTVT.

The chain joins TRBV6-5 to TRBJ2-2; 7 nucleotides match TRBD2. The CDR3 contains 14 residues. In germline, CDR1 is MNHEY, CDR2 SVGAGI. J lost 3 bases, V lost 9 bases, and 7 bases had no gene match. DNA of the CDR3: TGTGCCAGTCAAACCCGGGGGGACACCGGGGAGCTGTTTTTT. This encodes CASQTRGDTGELFF.

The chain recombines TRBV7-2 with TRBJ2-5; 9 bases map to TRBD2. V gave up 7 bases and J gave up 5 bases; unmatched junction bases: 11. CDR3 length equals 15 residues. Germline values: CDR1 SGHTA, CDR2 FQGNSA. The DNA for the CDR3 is TGTGCCAGCACCCCCGGAGGTCTAGCGGGGGAGACCCAGTACTTC. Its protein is CASTPGGLAGETQYF.

CDR3 sequence: CAISPGQGQETQYF. The CDR3 nucleotides are TGTGCCATCAGTCCGGGACAGGGGCAAGAGACCCAGTACTTC. The V and J genes are TRBV10-3 and TRBJ2-5; 10 bases are shared with TRBD1. In germline, CDR1 is ENHRY, CDR2 SYGVKD. The CDR3 spans 14 residues. V lost 5 bases to trimming and J lost 2 bases; unmatched junction nucleotides: 2.

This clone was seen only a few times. In nucleotides, the CDR3 is TGTGCCAGTACCCAGGGAAGCAATCAGCCCCAGCATTTT. Protein: CASTQGSNQPQHF. The chain employs TRBV19 and TRBJ1-5; a weak D match, TRBD1 (5 bases). This CDR3 is 13 amino acids long. Germline V CDR1 and CDR2: LNHDA, SQIVND (reference sequence). Trimming took off 7 bases at V and 1 base at J, with 8 bases between the two ends.

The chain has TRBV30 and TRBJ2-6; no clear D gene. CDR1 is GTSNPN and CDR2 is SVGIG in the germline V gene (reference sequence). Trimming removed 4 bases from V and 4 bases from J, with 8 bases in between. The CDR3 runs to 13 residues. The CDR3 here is CAWTLPGANVLTF. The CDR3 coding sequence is TGTGCCTGGACCCTACCCGGGGCCAACGTCCTGACTTTC. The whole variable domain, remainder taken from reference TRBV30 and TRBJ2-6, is SQTIHQWPATLVQPVGSPLSLECTVEGTSNPNLYWYRQAAGRGLQLLFYSVGIGQISSEVPQNLSASRPQDRQFILSSKKLLLSDSGFYLCAWTLPGANVLTFGAGSRLTVL.

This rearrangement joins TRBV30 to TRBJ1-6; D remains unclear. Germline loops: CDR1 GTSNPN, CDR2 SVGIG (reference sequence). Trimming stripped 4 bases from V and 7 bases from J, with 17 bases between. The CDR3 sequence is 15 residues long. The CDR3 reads CAWTPSRMANSPLHF. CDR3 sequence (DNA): TGTGCCTGGACTCCCTCCAGGATGGCAAATTCACCCCTCCACTTT.

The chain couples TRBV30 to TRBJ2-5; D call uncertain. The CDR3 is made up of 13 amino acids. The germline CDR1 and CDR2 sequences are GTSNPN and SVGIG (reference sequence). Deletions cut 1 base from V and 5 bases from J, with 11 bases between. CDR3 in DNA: TGTGCCTGGAGTGGGCGGAATCGGGAGACCCAGTACTTC. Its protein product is CAWSGRNRETQYF. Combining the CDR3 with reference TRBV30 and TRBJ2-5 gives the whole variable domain SQTIHQWPATLVQPVGSPLSLECTVEGTSNPNLYWYRQAAGRGLQLLFYSVGIGQISSEVPQNLSASRPQDRQFILSSKKLLLSDSGFYLCAWSGRNRETQYFGPGTRLLVL.

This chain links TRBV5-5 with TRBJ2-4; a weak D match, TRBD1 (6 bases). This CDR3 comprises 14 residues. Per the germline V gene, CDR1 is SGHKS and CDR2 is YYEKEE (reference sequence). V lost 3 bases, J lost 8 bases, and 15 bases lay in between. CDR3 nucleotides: TGTGCCAGCAGCTCCCCAGGGGAAGGGTACATTCAGTACTTC. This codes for CASSSPGEGYIQYF. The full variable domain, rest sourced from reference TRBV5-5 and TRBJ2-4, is DAGVTQSPTHLIKTRGQQVTLRCSPISGHKSVSWYQQVLGQGPQFIFQYYEKEERGRGNFPDRFSARQFPNYSSELNVNALLLGDSALYLCASSSPGEGYIQYFGAGTRLSVL.

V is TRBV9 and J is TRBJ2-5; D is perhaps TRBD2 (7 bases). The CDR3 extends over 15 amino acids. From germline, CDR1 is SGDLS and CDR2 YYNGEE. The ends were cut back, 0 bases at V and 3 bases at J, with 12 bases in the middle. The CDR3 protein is CASSVATGGKETQYF. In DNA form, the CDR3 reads TGTGCCAGCAGCGTAGCTACGGGGGGCAAAGAGACCCAGTACTTC.